The T cell receptor beta chain described here comes from a study of vaccination and CD4 T cells after COVID-19. Trimming removed 8 bases at V and 3 bases at J, with 7 bases between. CDR3 length: 11 residues. Germline-derived CDR1 and CDR2 are ENHRY and SYGVKD. To note about this clonotype: Its target is not known.

Oncomine TCR Beta short-read sequencing was applied to DNA from cultured CD4+ T cells. Each CDR3 protein is one row after TCRdb ran MiXCR on the PCR reads. The sample lists about 18,000 distinct CDR3 sequences; 50% to 55% were seen once. Treatment noted: 10-day PBMC culture with coronavirus spike peptide pools or control peptides (ViraFEST assay). The TCR comes from a human donor who had recovered from COVID-19. This chain joins TRBV10-3 and TRBJ1-2; no clear D. Source material: CD4+ T cells from blood, cultured in vitro. CDR3 in amino acids: CAISGDYGYTF. The DNA of the CDR3 is TGTGCCATCTCCGGTGACTATGGCTACACCTTC.